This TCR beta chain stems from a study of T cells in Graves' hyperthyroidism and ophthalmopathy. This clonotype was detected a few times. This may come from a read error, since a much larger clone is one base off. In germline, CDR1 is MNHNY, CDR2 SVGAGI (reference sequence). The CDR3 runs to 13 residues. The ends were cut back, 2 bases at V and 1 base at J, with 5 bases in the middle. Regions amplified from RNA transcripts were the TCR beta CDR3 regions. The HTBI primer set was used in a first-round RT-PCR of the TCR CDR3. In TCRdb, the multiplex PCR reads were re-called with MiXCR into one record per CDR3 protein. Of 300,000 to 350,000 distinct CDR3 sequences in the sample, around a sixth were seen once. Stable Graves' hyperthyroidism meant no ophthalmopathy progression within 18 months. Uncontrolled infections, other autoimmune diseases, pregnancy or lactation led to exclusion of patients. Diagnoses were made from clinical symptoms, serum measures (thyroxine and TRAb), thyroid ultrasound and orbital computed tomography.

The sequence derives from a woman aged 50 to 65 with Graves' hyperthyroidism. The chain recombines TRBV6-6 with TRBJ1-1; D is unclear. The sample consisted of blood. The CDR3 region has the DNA TGTGCCAGCAGTTACGAAGGGAACACTGAAGCTTTCTTT. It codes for CASSYEGNTEAFF.